This TCR beta chain was sequenced during a study of T cells after yellow fever vaccination. The length of the CDR3 is 14 residues. Trimming removed 2 bases at V and 4 bases at J, with 9 bases between. Germline values: CDR1 SGHTA, CDR2 FQGNSA. Conversion of TCR transcripts into cDNA relied on 5'RACE template switching, which added a universal primer site and UMIs. TCRdb recomputed calls from the 5' RACE reads with MiXCR, one row per CDR3 protein. The table records 100,000 to 150,000 distinct CDR3 sequences, 8% to 10% of them present only once. Findings and limits, study-wide: Most clones from primary vaccination were detected again post-booster (just over 95% CD4, approximately 90% CD8). Contaminating bulk clonotypes could be abundant in FACS-sorted repertoires.

Regarding this clonotype: As yet, its antigen is unknown.

The genes are TRBV7-2 and TRBJ1-5, with D unclear. The sample was CD8+ T cells sorted from PBMCs, taken on the day of the yellow fever booster vaccination. The sequence derives from a man younger than 35 who received the YFV17D yellow fever vaccine. The CDR3 loop is CASSLSGINQPQHF. The DNA of the CDR3 is TGTGCCAGCAGCTTAAGTGGGATAAATCAGCCCCAGCATTTT.